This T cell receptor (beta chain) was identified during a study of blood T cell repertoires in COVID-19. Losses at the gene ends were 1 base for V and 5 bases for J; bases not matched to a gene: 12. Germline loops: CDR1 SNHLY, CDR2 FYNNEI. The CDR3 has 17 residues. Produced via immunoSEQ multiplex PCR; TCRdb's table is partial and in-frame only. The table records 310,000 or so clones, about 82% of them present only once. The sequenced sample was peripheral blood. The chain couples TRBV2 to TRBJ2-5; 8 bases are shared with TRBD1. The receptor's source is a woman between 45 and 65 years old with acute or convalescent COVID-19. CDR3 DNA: TGTGCCAGCAGTGAAGAGTTAGGACAGGGATGGCTGGAGACCCAGTACTTC. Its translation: CASSEELGQGWLETQYF.